The 4 T cell receptor beta chains listed next were all sequenced from one sample in a study of shared clonotypes between healthy human individuals (dated by TCRdb to the early 2020s). The method was the immunoSEQ multiplex PCR assay. In its TCRdb copy, this immuneACCESS table keeps in-frame sequences only and misses some clones. Where compared with another copy, unresolved V genes explain less than half of these, and the others have no known cause. Here the sample has over a million clones; around four fifths occur a single time. The top ten clonotypes cover about 1.5% of the sample. The sample consisted of memory CD4+ T cells sorted from blood. Interpreted using the paper, the cell subset or site label stands for: CD45RA-negative fraction. Receptors originate from a man between 18 and 29 years old in good health.

In this sample, this clone turned up many times. Other DNA sequences in this specimen translate into the identical CDR3. The V gene is TRBV19, the J gene TRBJ2-2, with D possibly TRBD2 on 6 matching bases. The CDR3 spans 15 residues. Germline V gene lookup returns CDR1 LNHDA and CDR2 SQIVND (reference sequence). Trimming shortened V by 4 bases and J by 2 bases, and 11 bases separated the two germline ends. The CDR3 coding sequence is TGTGCCAGTAGTAAAACCGGGAGTAACACCGGGGAGCTGTTTTTT. As protein: CASSKTGSNTGELFF.

V is TRBV7-6 and J is TRBJ1-4, with 9 bases matching TRBD1. Germline V CDR1 and CDR2: SGHVS, FNYEAQ. The CDR3 runs 14 residues. V dropped 5 bases and J dropped 7; count of bases not matched to a gene: 5. Written as DNA, the CDR3 is TGTGCCAGCAGCCCGGGACAGGGACGTGAAAAACTGTTTTTT. It translates to CASSPGQGREKLFF.

This chain links TRBV19 with TRBJ1-1, with a possible D match to TRBD1 (6 bases). Per germline, CDR1 LNHDA and CDR2 SQIVND (reference sequence). CDR3 length equals 15 residues. V lost 7 bases, J lost 4 bases, and 19 bases lay in between. In DNA, the CDR3 is TGTGCCAGTACCCTGACCGGGGGGCTAGGCACTGAAGCTTTCTTT. Protein: CASTLTGGLGTEAFF. Looking up the rest from reference TRBV19 and TRBJ1-1 gives the full variable domain: DGGITQSPKYLFRKEGQNVTLSCEQNLNHDAMYWYRQDPGQGLRLIYYSQIVNDFQKGDIAEGYSVSREKKESFPLTVTSAQKNPTAFYLCASTLTGGLGTEAFFGQGTRLTVV.

The chain recombines TRBV6-6 with TRBJ1-4; D not resolved. This CDR3 has 14 residues. Germline CDR1 reads MNHNY; CDR2 reads SVGAGI (reference sequence). Trimming left V 2 bases short and J 6 bases short, with 10 bases between. In nucleotides, the CDR3 is TGTGCCAGCAGTTACGGAGGTTGGGATGAAAAACTGTTTTTT. It specifies CASSYGGWDEKLFF.